Listed here are 22 T cell receptor beta chains from one sample, sequenced in a study of OX40 agonist ivuxolimab in advanced cancers. Clones were sequenced by immunoSEQ multiplex PCR, and TCRdb holds only the in-frame ones, with some missing. Of more than 45,000 clones in the sample, roughly 94% were seen once. The material was CD4+ or CD8+ T cells sorted from blood, obtained in a trial of the OX40 agonist ivuxolimab. The source of these receptors is an adult with an advanced solid tumor such as melanoma, head and neck, liver or kidney cancer.

Note on this clone: An end of the junction does not agree with germline; a read error may underlie this. V gene TRBV2 combines with J gene TRBJ2-7; D may be TRBD1 (5 bases). CDR1 is SNHLY, CDR2 FYNNEI, per germline. The CDR3 loop spans 13 amino acids. Here the CDR3 reads CASSEAVGAIMHF. The CDR3 coding sequence is TGTGCCAGCAGTGAAGCGGTTGGGGCTATCATGCACTTC.

The chain employs TRBV9 and TRBJ2-3; 12 bases fit TRBD2. The CDR3 loop spans 17 amino acids. The V segment lost 3 bases and the J segment 4 bases; nucleotides outside the gene matches: 9. Germline V gene sequence: CDR1 SGDLS, CDR2 YYNGEE. Here the CDR3 DNA reads TGTGCCAGCAGCGCAAGTCTAGCGGGAGGGCTTGCAGATACGCAGTATTTT. Translating it yields CASSASLAGGLADTQYF. Supplemented by reference TRBV9 and TRBJ2-3, the full variable domain reads DSGVTQTPKHLITATGQRVTLRCSPRSGDLSVYWYQQSLDQGLQFLIQYYNGEERAKGNILERFSAQQFPDLHSELNLSSLELGDSALYFCASSASLAGGLADTQYFGPGTRLTVL.

CDR3 bases: TGTGCCAGCAGCCCCGGCTCAGGGAATGAGCAGTTCTTC. Its protein product is CASSPGSGNEQFF. V usage is TRBV7-9 and J usage is TRBJ2-1; perhaps TRBD1 as D (5 bases). The germline gives CDR1 SEHNR, CDR2 FQNEAQ (reference sequence). Trimming cost V 5 bases and J 7 bases, with 12 bases left between them. The CDR3 contains 13 residues. Full variable domain (missing parts from reference TRBV7-9 and TRBJ2-1): DTGVSQNPRHKITKRGQNVTFRCDPISEHNRLYWYRQTLGQGPEFLTYFQNEAQLEKSRLLSDRFSAERPKGSFSTLEIQRTEQGDSAMYLCASSPGSGNEQFFGPGTRLTVL.

This clone was detected once. The chain carries TRBV6-5 and TRBJ2-3; D gene ambiguous. V lost 2 bases to trimming and J lost 2 bases, with 8 bases between them. Germline CDR1 reads MNHEY; CDR2 reads SVGAGI. This CDR3 is built from 14 residues. Written as DNA, the CDR3 is TGTGCCAGCAGTTACCGTCCGGCCACAGATACGCAGTATTTT. The encoded protein is CASSYRPATDTQYF.

This chain links TRBV28 with TRBJ1-5; TRBD1 agrees at 7 bases. The CDR3 has 15 residues. The V gene's germline CDR1 is MDHEN and CDR2 SYDVKM. J gave up 1 base and V 6 bases, and 6 bases lay outside the gene matches. CDR3 bases: TGTGCCAGCAGACTACAGGGGATAAGCAATCAGCCCCAGCATTTT. It yields the protein CASRLQGISNQPQHF.

The chain has TRBV6-5 and TRBJ2-1; D gene ambiguous. Trimming stripped 5 bases from V and 9 bases from J, with 8 bases between. This CDR3 has 11 residues. Germline V gives CDR1 MNHEY, CDR2 SVGAGI. The CDR3 protein is CASSPSFEQFF. DNA of the CDR3: TGTGCCAGCAGTCCCTCCTTTGAGCAGTTCTTC.

This chain joins TRBV6-1 and TRBJ2-5, with 10 bases that match TRBD2. V shed 1 base, J shed 1 base, and the junction held 3 bases outside the gene matches. Germline V gene lookup returns CDR1 MNHNS and CDR2 SASEGT. The CDR3 is 16 amino acids. The CDR3 reads CASSEVAGGLQETQYF. CDR3 in DNA: TGTGCCAGCAGTGAAGTAGCGGGAGGCCTCCAAGAGACCCAGTACTTC.

This clone appeared once. V and J are TRBV7-9 and TRBJ2-7; D uncertain. With 5 bases removed from V and 6 bases from J, the gap between germline ends came to 11 bases. The CDR3 is 12 amino acids. Germline CDR1 reads SEHNR; CDR2 reads FQNEAQ (reference sequence). The CDR3 region is CASSPAPLEQYF. The DNA of the CDR3 is TGTGCCAGCAGCCCCGCTCCCCTCGAGCAGTACTTC.

The chain uses TRBV30 and TRBJ2-2; D is possibly TRBD2 (7 bases). The CDR3 extends over 14 amino acids. Germline-derived CDR1 and CDR2 are GTSNPN and SVGIG (reference sequence). V gave up 1 base and J gave up 5 bases, with 11 bases separating them. The CDR3 DNA sequence: TGTGCCTGGAGTGCGGGGGGCAGGACCGGGGAGCTGTTTTTT. Protein sequence: CAWSAGGRTGELFF.

V is TRBV27 and J is TRBJ2-1; TRBD2 matches 7 bases. The junction had 6 bases not matched to a gene; V was cut back by 4 bases and J by 0 bases. The CDR3 totals 16 residues. From germline, CDR1 is MNHEY and CDR2 SMNVEV (reference sequence). The chain's CDR3 is CASSSLAPSSYNEQFF. The CDR3, as DNA: TGTGCCAGCAGTTCACTAGCGCCGAGCTCCTACAATGAGCAGTTCTTC.

V usage is TRBV2 and J usage is TRBJ2-7; TRBD1 matches at 9 bases. The CDR3 extends over 14 amino acids. Germline V gene data show CDR1 as SNHLY and CDR2 as FYNNEI. Losses at the gene ends were 8 bases for V and 4 bases for J; bases not matched to a gene: 9. CDR3 DNA sequence: TGTGCCAGCTCCACCGGGACAGGGTCTTACGAGCAGTACTTC. As protein: CASSTGTGSYEQYF.

The V gene is TRBV9, the J gene TRBJ2-1; TRBD2 matches at 7 bases. Germline V gene data show CDR1 as SGDLS and CDR2 as YYNGEE. With V trimmed by 4 bases and J by 1 base, 5 bases remained unmatched. The CDR3 loop spans 15 amino acids. CDR3 coding DNA: TGTGCCAGCAGCACGAGCGGGGTGTCCTACAATGAGCAGTTCTTC. Its translation: CASSTSGVSYNEQFF.

V is TRBV30 and J is TRBJ2-3; D may be TRBD1 or TRBD2 (5 bases each). The CDR3 contains 16 residues. Trimming stripped 2 bases from V and 1 base from J, with 16 bases between. Germline-derived CDR1 and CDR2 are GTSNPN and SVGIG (reference sequence). The CDR3 DNA reads TGTGCCTGGAGTTGGCGGGTGGGGCACGGCACAGATACGCAGTATTTT. It specifies CAWSWRVGHGTDTQYF.

V and J are TRBV19 and TRBJ2-3; 7 bases agree with TRBD1. Unmatched junction bases numbered 7, after V lost 8 bases and J lost 2 bases. Germline CDR1 reads LNHDA; CDR2 reads SQIVND (reference sequence). The CDR3 is 14 residues long. The CDR3 nucleotides are TGTGCCAGTGGCTCGGACAGGAACACAGATACGCAGTATTTT. This translates into CASGSDRNTDTQYF.

CDR3 residues: CASTMGGGEQYF. The CDR3, as DNA: TGTGCCAGCACCATGGGGGGGGGCGAGCAGTACTTC. This chain links TRBV6-4 with TRBJ2-7, with 7 bases aligning to TRBD2. The trim removed 7 bases at V and 6 bases at J, leaving 6 bases unmatched. The CDR3 spans 12 residues. CDR1 MRHNA and CDR2 SNTAGT come from the germline V gene.

This clone was detected once. CDR3 coding DNA: TGTGCCAGCAGCTTGTCTAGTGGTTACGAGCAGTACTTC. It codes for CASSLSSGYEQYF. The rearrangement links TRBV5-4 to TRBJ2-7; unclear D gene. Germline CDR1 and CDR2: SGHNT and YYREEE (reference sequence). V was clipped by 1 base and J by 4 bases, with 9 bases between them. The CDR3 extends over 13 amino acids.

The chain joins TRBV11-2 to TRBJ2-7; 15 bases fit TRBD2. This CDR3 has 15 amino acids. The V and J ends lost 5 bases and 6 bases, in that order; junction bases with no gene match: 5. The germline gives CDR1 SGHAT, CDR2 FQNNGV. The CDR3 reads CASSVGTSGRSEQYF. The CDR3 nucleotides read TGTGCCAGCAGCGTAGGGACTAGCGGGAGGAGCGAGCAGTACTTC. Together with reference TRBV11-2 and TRBJ2-7, the CDR3 gives the full variable domain: EAGVAQSPRYKIIEKRQSVAFWCNPISGHATLYWYQQILGQGPKLLIQFQNNGVVDDSQLPKDRFSAERLKGVDSTLKIQPAKLEDSAVYLCASSVGTSGRSEQYFGPGTRLTVT.

The V gene is TRBV5-5, the J gene TRBJ1-2, with 9 bases fitting TRBD1. The germline V gene encodes CDR1 SGHKS and CDR2 YYEKEE (reference sequence). The V segment lost 4 bases and the J segment 2 bases; nucleotides outside the gene matches: 9. The CDR3 is 16 amino acids. CDR3 sequence (DNA): TGTGCCAGCAGCCTAATAAGGACAGGGGTAAACTATGGCTACACCTTC. This gives the protein CASSLIRTGVNYGYTF.

The chain recombines TRBV28 with TRBJ1-1, with a tentative D call TRBD1 (5 bases). Between the trimmed V and J ends, which lost 5 bases and 2 bases, there was a span of 15 bases. The CDR3 loop spans 15 amino acids. Germline V CDR1 and CDR2: MDHEN, SYDVKM. CDR3 sequence: CASSPPDKQNTEAFF. The CDR3, as DNA: TGTGCCAGCAGTCCCCCGGACAAGCAAAACACTGAAGCTTTCTTT.

The chain links TRBV28 to TRBJ1-2; D perhaps matches TRBD1 (6 bases). Germline V lookup: CDR1 MDHEN, CDR2 SYDVKM. CDR3 size: 14 residues. Trimming removed 2 bases at V and 0 bases at J, with 7 bases between. DNA for the CDR3: TGTGCCAGCAGTTTAAACAGGGCTAACTATGGCTACACCTTC. Residues: CASSLNRANYGYTF.

This clone was seen just once. This chain connects TRBV7-6 to TRBJ1-1; D might be TRBD1 (5 bases). The CDR3 consists of 11 residues. The V end lost 3 bases, the J end lost 8 bases, and 7 bases lay between the germline ends. In germline, CDR1 is SGHVS, CDR2 FNYEAQ. For the CDR3, the DNA is TGTGCCAGCAGCTTCGGGGGAGAAGCTTTCTTT. Amino acid sequence: CASSFGGEAFF.

The rearrangement uses TRBV27 and TRBJ2-1, with TRBD2 matching over 12 bases. V shed 10 bases, J shed 3 bases, and the junction held 4 bases outside the gene matches. The germline V gene encodes CDR1 MNHEY and CDR2 SMNVEV (reference sequence). The CDR3 runs to 14 residues. The CDR3 protein is CATMTSGSYNEQFF. CDR3 sequence (DNA): TGTGCCACCATGACTAGCGGGAGCTACAATGAGCAGTTCTTC.